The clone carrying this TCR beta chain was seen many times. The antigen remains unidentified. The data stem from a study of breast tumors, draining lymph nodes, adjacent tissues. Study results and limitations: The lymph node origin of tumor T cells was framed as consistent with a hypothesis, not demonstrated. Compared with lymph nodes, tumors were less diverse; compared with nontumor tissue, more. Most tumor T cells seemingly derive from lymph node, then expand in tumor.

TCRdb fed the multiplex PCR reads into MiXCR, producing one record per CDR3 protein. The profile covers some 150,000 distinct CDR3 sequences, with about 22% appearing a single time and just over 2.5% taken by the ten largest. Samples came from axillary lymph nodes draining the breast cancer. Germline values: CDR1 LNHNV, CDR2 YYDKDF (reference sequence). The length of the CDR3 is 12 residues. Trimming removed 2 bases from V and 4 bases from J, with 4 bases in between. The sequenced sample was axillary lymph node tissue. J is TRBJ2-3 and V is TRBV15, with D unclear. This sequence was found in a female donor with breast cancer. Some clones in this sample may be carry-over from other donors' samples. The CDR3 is CATSRFSDTQYF. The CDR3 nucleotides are TGTGCCACCAGCAGATTTTCAGATACGCAGTATTTT.